The clone carrying this T cell receptor delta chain was detected a few times. This likely came from a read error, as a far larger clone is one base away. The same CDR3 also results from other DNA sequences found in this sample. These data come from a study of gamma-delta T cells after stem cell transplantation. TCRdb fed the RT-PCR reads into CATT to redo clone calling. The sample yields approximately 1,400 delta-chain clones, 9.5% to 15% seen once. The sequencing input was gamma-delta T cells. The origin of this receptor is a human donor. It is not recorded whose cells these are; they may come from a transplant donor.

In DNA form, the CDR3 reads TGTGCCTGTGACAGGCTTGCCCCGCCTGCACTAGGGGATACCGATAAACTCATCTTT. Amino acid sequence: CACDRLAPPALGDTDKLIF. The rearrangement links TRDV2 to TRDJ1, with D maybe TRDD3 (6 bases). Per germline, CDR1 GEAIGNYY and CDR2 EKD. The length of the CDR3 is 19 residues. V lost 2 bases to trimming and J lost 2 bases, with 26 bases between them.